This TCR beta chain was captured in a study of T cell responses to AZD1222 COVID-19 vaccine. The V and J ends lost 3 bases and 3 bases respectively, with 10 bases between them. Germline V CDR1 and CDR2: SGHTA, FQGNSA. This CDR3 region has 14 residues. Measured with immunoSEQ multiplex PCR; TCRdb has only the in-frame clones, and not every one. Seen here are around 77,000 clones, around 86% observed once, and the top ten hold around 24%. Material: peripheral blood, obtained on day 0 of AZD1222 vaccination. This TCR was sampled from an adult in good health. This chain joins TRBV7-2 and TRBJ2-3, with a weak D call TRBD2 (6 bases). The CDR3 bases are TGTGCCAGCAGCTTGAATAGCGGAACAGATACGCAGTATTTT. Protein: CASSLNSGTDTQYF.